A selection of T cell receptor beta chains follows, all from one sample in a study of beta chain features in type 1 diabetes. Measured with immunoSEQ multiplex PCR; TCRdb has only the in-frame clones, and not every one. The sample yields 250,000 to 350,000 clones, approximately 15% seen once. Sequencing used naive CD4+ T cells from blood. The receptors originated from a young man with type 1 diabetes. Each CDR3 is given with its conserved first and last residue. The D gene is left open where the match is weak. Clone size, where shown, is once, few, many, or a class for clones that have expanded.

TGTGCCAGCAGTTACTCGTACGGGGTCCCTTACGAGCAGTACTTC CASSYSYGVPYEQYF TRBJ2-7 15 . TRBV6-5 .
TGTGCCAGCAGGACTAGCGTCTACAATGAGCAGTTCTTC CASRTSVYNEQFF TRBJ2-1 13 few TRBV2 TRBD2
TGTGCCAGCAGCTTAGACGGGGGGGCTGAGACCCAGTACTTC CASSLDGGAETQYF TRBJ2-5 14 few TRBV7-9 TRBD2
TGTGCCTTGACTTATGGGACTAGCTCCTACAATGAGCAGTTCTTC CALTYGTSSYNEQFF TRBJ2-1 15 few TRBV30 TRBD2
TGTGCCAGCAGCTTGGTTGGTAGCGCCTTTTCGGGGGAGACCCAGTACTTC CASSLVGSAFSGETQYF TRBJ2-5 17 . TRBV5-6 .
TGTGCCAGCTCACCCACGGTGGGGGGGAACACTGAAGCTTTCTTT CASSPTVGGNTEAFF TRBJ1-1 15 few TRBV18 .
TGTGCCAGCAGTGCCCCCTTCGGCAGGTCCTACGAGCAGTACTTC CASSAPFGRSYEQYF TRBJ2-7 15 . TRBV25-1 .
TGTGCCAGCAGCGCCCATCCGGTAGCGGGGGGAGGGCTATATGAGCAGTTCTTC CASSAHPVAGGGLYEQFF TRBJ2-1 18 few TRBV9 TRBD2
TGTGCCAGACAGACAGGAAACACCATATATTTT CARQTGNTIYF TRBJ1-3 11 few TRBV2 .
TGTGCCAGCAGCAACAGGACGGTTGAAAAACTGTTTTTT CASSNRTVEKLFF TRBJ1-4 13 many TRBV7-9 .